The present T cell receptor beta chain was sequenced within a study of blood T cell repertoires in COVID-19. Whole-study context: Acute and convalescent COVID-19 specimens originated in the United States, Italy and Spain. The cDNA or gDNA used as material had been derived from T cells, B-cell-depleted T cells, or PBMCs.

Germline loops: CDR1 SGHRS, CDR2 YFSETQ. V trimming: 0 bases; J trimming: 2 bases; junction bases outside the gene matches: 6. The CDR3 length is 16 residues. Sequenced by immunoSEQ multiplex PCR; TCRdb stores in-frame clones only, minus some. The sample shows about 210,000 clones, 81% of them seen only once. Clinical histories supplied by participants themselves formed the basis of cohort assignment. The chain employs TRBV5-1 and TRBJ2-3, with 7 bases lining up with TRBD2. Sequencing input: PBMCs or T cells enriched from blood (not recorded which). This clonotype originated in a woman between 50 and 59 years old with acute COVID-19. As DNA, the CDR3 is TGCGCCAGCAGCTTGGTAGCGGGTACGATCACAGATACGCAGTATTTT. Its translation is CASSLVAGTITDTQYF.